The 5 T cell receptor beta chains given below trace back to one sample, sequenced in a study of blood T cell repertoires in COVID-19. The assay was immunoSEQ multiplex PCR, and TCRdb's table has in-frame clones only and misses some. The sample lists roughly 60,000 clones, around 80% occurring once. The sequenced sample consisted of peripheral blood. The receptors shown here come from a man between 60 and 75 years old with acute or convalescent COVID-19.

The V and J genes are TRBV5-6 and TRBJ2-1; weak D call: TRBD2 (6 bases). V gave up 4 bases and J gave up 10 bases, with 15 bases separating them. The CDR3 has 13 amino acids. Germline CDR1 SGHDT, CDR2 YYEEEE. The CDR3 loop reads CASSRVGGGEQFF. The CDR3 DNA is TGTGCCAGCAGCCGAGTGGGGGGAGGCGAGCAGTTCTTC.

The chain employs TRBV5-8 and TRBJ2-7, with D possibly TRBD1 on 8 matching bases. The CDR3 runs 15 residues. Trimming left V 2 bases short and J 0 bases short, with 12 bases between. Looked up from germline, CDR1 is SGHTS and CDR2 is YDEGEE. The CDR3 sequence is CASSFGGTGSYEQYF. The CDR3 DNA is TGTGCCAGCAGCTTCGGGGGGACAGGCTCCTACGAGCAGTACTTC.

This chain connects TRBV10-3 to TRBJ2-1; TRBD2 is a possible D gene (7 bases). Germline CDR1 and CDR2: ENHRY and SYGVKD. The CDR3 length is 16 residues. The ends were cut back, 0 bases at V and 3 bases at J, with 12 bases in the middle. CDR3 in amino acids: CAISESGGPNYNEQFF. The CDR3 DNA sequence: TGTGCCATCAGTGAGTCGGGGGGGCCTAACTACAATGAGCAGTTCTTC.

A word on this clone: One end of the junction fails to match germline, which may point to a read error. The chain joins TRBV20-1 to TRBJ2-1; D remains ambiguous. The CDR3 covers 11 residues. The V gene's germline CDR1 is DFQATT and CDR2 SNEGSKA (reference sequence). The chain's CDR3 is CSSRESSRLFF. CDR3 nucleotides: TGCAGTTCTAGAGAGTCATCGAGGCTGTTCTTC.

This clone was recorded only once. This chain joins TRBV29-1 and TRBJ2-3, with TRBD2 as a possible D gene (5 bases). Germline V CDR1 and CDR2: SQVTM, ANQGSEA. V lost 6 bases and J 1 base, leaving 5 bases between the germline ends. The length of the CDR3 is 11 residues. This CDR3 reads CSVGGTDTQYF. CDR3 bases: TGCAGCGTCGGGGGCACAGATACGCAGTATTTT.